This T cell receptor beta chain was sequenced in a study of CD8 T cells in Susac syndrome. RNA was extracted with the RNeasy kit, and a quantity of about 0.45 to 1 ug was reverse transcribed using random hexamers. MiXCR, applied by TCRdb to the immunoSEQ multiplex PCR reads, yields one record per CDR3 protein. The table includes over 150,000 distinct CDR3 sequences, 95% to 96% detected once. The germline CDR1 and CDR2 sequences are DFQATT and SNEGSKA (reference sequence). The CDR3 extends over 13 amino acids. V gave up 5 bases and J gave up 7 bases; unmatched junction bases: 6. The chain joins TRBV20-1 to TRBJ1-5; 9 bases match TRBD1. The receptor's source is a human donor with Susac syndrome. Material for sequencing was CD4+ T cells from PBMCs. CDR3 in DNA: TGCAGTGCTTCACAGGGGGCTAGCCAGCCCCAGCATTTT. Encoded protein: CSASQGASQPQHF.